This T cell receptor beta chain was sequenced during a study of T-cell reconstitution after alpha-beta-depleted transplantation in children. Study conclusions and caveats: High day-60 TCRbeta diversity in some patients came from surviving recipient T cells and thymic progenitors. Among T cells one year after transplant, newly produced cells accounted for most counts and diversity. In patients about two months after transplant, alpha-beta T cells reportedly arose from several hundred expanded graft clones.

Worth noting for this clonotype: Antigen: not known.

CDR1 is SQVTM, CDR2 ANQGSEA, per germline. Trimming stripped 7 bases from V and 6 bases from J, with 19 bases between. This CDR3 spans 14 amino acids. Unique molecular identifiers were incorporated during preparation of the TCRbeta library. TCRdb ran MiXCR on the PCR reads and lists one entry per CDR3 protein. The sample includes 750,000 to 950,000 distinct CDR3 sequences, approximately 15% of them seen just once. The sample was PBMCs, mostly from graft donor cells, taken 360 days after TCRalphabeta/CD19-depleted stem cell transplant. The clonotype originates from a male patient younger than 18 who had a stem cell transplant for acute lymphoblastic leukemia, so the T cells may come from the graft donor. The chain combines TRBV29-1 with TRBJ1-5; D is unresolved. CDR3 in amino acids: CSAWLAGVAQPQHF. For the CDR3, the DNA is TGCAGCGCCTGGCTGGCCGGAGTGGCTCAGCCCCAGCATTTT.